This T cell receptor (beta chain) was profiled in a study of T cells in Graves' hyperthyroidism and ophthalmopathy. Study results and caveats: The model forecast ophthalmopathy, anticipating it by a median roughly 6.3 months before onset. Clonotypes that were expanded in thyroid above 0.001 mostly appeared in blood too.

RNA transcripts yielded amplified TCR beta CDR3 regions. First-round RT-PCR targeting the TCR CDR3 was performed with the HTBI primer set. MiXCR, applied by TCRdb to the multiplex PCR reads, yields one record per CDR3 protein. The table records roughly 700,000 distinct CDR3 sequences, 17% of them present only once. This clonotype was detected many times. Antigen unknown. Graves' hyperthyroidism showing no ophthalmopathy progression within 18 months was considered stable. Unmatched junction bases numbered 8, after V lost 4 bases and J lost 10 bases. Germline loops: CDR1 SGHAT, CDR2 FQNNGV. The CDR3 totals 15 residues.

V usage is TRBV11-2 and J usage is TRBJ2-1; 12 nucleotides match TRBD2. The clonotype originates from a middle-aged man with Graves' hyperthyroidism. Sequencing input: blood. The CDR3 region has the DNA TGTGCCAGCAGCTCTCTAGCGGGAGGGCCGAGAGAGCAGTTCTTC. Translated: CASSSLAGGPREQFF.